This TCR beta chain is from a study of chemoradiotherapy in HPV16-positive cancers. This table comes from immunoSEQ multiplex PCR, and its TCRdb copy is limited to in-frame clones, with some not included. The sample yields tens of thousands of clones, roughly nine tenths seen once. Study-wide points: During treatment, candidate HPV-specific clones and E7-related motifs expanded in tumor. The functional HPV-specific definition rests on just two HPV16-positive patients. HPV-responsive T-cell expansion during chemoradiotherapy was linked to improved recurrence-free survival in HPV16-positive patients.

Comment on this clone: Its antigen is currently unknown.

CDR1 SGDLS and CDR2 YYNGEE come from the germline V gene. This CDR3 is built from 18 residues. Trimming took 0 bases from V and 5 from J, leaving 21 bases between them. The receptor comes from a human donor with HPV-associated anogenital cancer. The genes are TRBV9 and TRBJ2-1, with D unresolved. The input for sequencing was blood, taken from a patient who underwent chemoradiotherapy. The DNA of the CDR3 is TGTGCCAGCAGCGTAGACCCGTTACGTGGGTCCGGAGACAATGAGCAGTTCTTC. Its protein is CASSVDPLRGSGDNEQFF.